This T cell receptor (beta chain) is from a study of vaccination effects on CD4 cells after COVID-19. Broader study findings: Clones arising from infection and from vaccination showed marked clonal contraction late after vaccination.

In the ViraFEST assay, antigen-specific CD4+ clonotypes were identified by expansion after peptide-pool stimulation. When nine to ten days of culture had elapsed, CD4+ T cells were isolated. Each person got two doses of an mRNA SARS-CoV-2 vaccine, BNT162b2 or mRNA-1273. Cultures got half-medium changes with IL-2 on days 3 and 7. The CDR3 runs 15 residues. Germline CDR1 SGHTS, CDR2 YDEGEE. V was pared by 3 bases and J by 4 bases, with 5 bases of the junction left unmatched. Points on this clone: What it recognizes is unknown.

Clones were sequenced by immunoSEQ multiplex PCR, and TCRdb holds only the in-frame ones, with some missing. Here the sample spans approximately 23,000 clones, about 70% being singletons. This clonotype was sampled from a human donor who received a COVID-19 vaccine. The chain recombines TRBV5-8 with TRBJ2-1, with 9 bases matching TRBD2. Sequencing was performed on CD4+ T cells from PBMCs cultured with SARS-CoV-2 spike peptides, taken after COVID-19 vaccination. DNA of the CDR3: TGTGCCAGCAGCTCCGGACTAGCGCCGTACAATGAGCAGTTCTTC. Its translation: CASSSGLAPYNEQFF. Full variable domain (rest looked up from reference TRBV5-8 and TRBJ2-1): EAGVTQSPTHLIKTRGQQATLRCSPISGHTSVYWYQQALGLGLQFLLWYDEGEERNRGNFPPRFSGRQFPNYSSELNVNALELEDSALYLCASSSGLAPYNEQFFGPGTRLTVL.